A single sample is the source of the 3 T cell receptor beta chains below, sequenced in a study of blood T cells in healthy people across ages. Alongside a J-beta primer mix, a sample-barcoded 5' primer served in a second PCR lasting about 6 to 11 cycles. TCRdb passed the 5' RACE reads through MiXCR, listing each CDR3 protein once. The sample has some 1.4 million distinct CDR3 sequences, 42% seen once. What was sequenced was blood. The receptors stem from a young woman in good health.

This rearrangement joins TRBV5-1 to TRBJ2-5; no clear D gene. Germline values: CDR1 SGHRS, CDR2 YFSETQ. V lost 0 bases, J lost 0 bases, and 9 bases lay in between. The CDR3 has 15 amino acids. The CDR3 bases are TGCGCCAGCAGCTTGGTAGGAGTGTACCAAGAGACCCAGTACTTC. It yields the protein CASSLVGVYQETQYF.

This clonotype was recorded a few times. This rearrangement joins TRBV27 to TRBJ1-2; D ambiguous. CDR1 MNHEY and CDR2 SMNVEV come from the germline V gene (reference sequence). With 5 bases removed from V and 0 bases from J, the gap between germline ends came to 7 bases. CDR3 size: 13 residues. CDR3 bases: TGTGCCAGCAGTACGAACGCTAACTATGGCTACACCTTC. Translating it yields CASSTNANYGYTF.

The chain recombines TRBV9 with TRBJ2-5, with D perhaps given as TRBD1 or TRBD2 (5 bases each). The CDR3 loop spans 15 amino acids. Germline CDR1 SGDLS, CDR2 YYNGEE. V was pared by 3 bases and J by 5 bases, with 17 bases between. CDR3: CASSGTGTPEETQYF. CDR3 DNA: TGTGCCAGCAGCGGGACGGGGACGCCGGAGGAGACCCAGTACTTC.